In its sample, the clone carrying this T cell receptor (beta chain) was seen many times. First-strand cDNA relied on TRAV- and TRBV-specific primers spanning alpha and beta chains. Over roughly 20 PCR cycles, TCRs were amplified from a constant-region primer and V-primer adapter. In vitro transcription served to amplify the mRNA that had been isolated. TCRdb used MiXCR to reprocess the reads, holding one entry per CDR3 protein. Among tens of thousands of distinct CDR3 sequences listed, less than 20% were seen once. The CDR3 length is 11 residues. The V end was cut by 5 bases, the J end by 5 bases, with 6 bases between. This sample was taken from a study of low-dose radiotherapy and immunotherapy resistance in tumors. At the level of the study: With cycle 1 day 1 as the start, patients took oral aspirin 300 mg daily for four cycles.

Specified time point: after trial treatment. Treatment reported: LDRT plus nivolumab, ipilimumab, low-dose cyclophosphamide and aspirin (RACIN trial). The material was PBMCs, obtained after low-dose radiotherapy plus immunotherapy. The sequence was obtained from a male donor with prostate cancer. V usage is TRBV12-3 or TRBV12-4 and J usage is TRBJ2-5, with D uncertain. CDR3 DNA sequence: TGTGCCAGCAGTCTAGTGGAGACCCAGTACTTC. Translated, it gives CASSLVETQYF.